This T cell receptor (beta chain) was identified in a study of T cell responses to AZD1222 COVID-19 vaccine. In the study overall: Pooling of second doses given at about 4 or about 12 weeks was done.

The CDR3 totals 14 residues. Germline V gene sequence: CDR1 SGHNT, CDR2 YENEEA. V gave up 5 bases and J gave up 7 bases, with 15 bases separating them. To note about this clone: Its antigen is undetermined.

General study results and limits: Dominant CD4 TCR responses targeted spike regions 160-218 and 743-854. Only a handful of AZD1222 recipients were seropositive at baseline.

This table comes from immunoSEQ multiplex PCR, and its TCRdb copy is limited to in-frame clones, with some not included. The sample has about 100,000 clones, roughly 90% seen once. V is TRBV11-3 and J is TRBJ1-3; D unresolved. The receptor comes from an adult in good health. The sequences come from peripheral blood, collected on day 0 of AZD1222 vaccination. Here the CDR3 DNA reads TGTGCCAGCAGCCCAGGACCTCTAACTAACACCATATATTTT. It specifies CASSPGPLTNTIYF.